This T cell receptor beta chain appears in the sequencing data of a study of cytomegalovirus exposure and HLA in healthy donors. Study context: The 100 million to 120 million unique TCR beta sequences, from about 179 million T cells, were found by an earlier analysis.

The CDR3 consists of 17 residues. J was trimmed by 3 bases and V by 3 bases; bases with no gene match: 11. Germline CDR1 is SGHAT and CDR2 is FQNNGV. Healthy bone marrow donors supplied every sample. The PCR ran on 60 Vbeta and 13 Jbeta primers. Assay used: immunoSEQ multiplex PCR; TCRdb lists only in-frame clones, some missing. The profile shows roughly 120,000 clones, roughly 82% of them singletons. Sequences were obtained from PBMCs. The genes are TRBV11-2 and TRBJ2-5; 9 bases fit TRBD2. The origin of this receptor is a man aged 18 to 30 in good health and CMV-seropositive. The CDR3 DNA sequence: TGTGCCAGCAGCTTCCTCTTAGGAAGCGGGGGGAAAGAGACCCAGTACTTC. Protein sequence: CASSFLLGSGGKETQYF. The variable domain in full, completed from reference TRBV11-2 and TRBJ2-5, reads EAGVAQSPRYKIIEKRQSVAFWCNPISGHATLYWYQQILGQGPKLLIQFQNNGVVDDSQLPKDRFSAERLKGVDSTLKIQPAKLEDSAVYLCASSFLLGSGGKETQYFGPGTRLLVL.